This T cell receptor beta chain appears in the sequencing data of a study of blood T cell repertoires in COVID-19. Study context: Samples representing acute and convalescent COVID-19 were sourced from the United States, Italy and Spain.

Per the original data handling: Amplification of reference gene primers was used by the study to estimate nucleated cell counts. Assay used: immunoSEQ multiplex PCR; TCRdb lists only in-frame clones, some missing. V, J and clone size are those of that table, while D and trimming were read from the DNA. The sample holds about 140,000 clones, about 70% seen once. The CDR3 extends over 12 amino acids. The V gene lost 5 bases and the J gene lost 6 bases, with 11 bases spanning the gap. The chain has TRBV12-3 or TRBV12-4 and TRBJ2-7; possibly TRBD2 for D (5 bases). This TCR derives from an elderly man with acute or convalescent COVID-19. Sequencing was done on a sample of peripheral blood. Here the CDR3 reads CASSQRAGEQYF. CDR3 nucleotide sequence: TGTGCCAGCAGTCAGAGGGCCGGCGAGCAGTACTTC.